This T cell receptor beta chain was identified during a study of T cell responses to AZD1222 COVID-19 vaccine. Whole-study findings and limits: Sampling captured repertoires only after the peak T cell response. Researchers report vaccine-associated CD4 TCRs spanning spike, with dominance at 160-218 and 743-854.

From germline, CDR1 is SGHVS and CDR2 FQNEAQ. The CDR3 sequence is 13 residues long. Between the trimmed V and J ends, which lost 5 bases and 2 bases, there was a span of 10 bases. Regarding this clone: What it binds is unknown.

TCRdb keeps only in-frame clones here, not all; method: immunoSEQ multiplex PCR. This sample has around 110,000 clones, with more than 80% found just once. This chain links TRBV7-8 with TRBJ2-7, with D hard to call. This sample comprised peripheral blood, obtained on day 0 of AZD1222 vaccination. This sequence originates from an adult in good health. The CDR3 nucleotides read TGTGCCAGCAGCCCGGACGTAGCCTACGAGCAGTACTTC. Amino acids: CASSPDVAYEQYF.